What follows is one T cell receptor beta chain and its context. This sample is part of a study of blood T cell repertoires in COVID-19. Turning to the study itself: The origin of the acute and convalescent COVID-19 samples was the United States, Italy and Spain. T cells, B-cell-depleted T cells, or PBMCs provided the cDNA or gDNA that served as material.

Original methodology: Reference gene primer amplification yielded estimated nucleated cell counts. The assay was immunoSEQ multiplex PCR, and TCRdb's table has in-frame clones only and misses some. That table gives V, J and clone size, and the DNA gave D and trimming. The sample includes 300,000 to 350,000 clones, roughly nine tenths seen only once; the top ten take 3% to 4.5%. Material: peripheral blood. This TCR derives from a woman aged 60-75 years with COVID-19, enrolled during active disease.

CDR3 nucleotides: TGTGCCAGCAGCTTGGACGGAGTTAGCAATCAGCCCCAGCATTTT. The encoded protein is CASSLDGVSNQPQHF. This chain links TRBV5-6 with TRBJ1-5; D is unclear. The CDR3 has 15 amino acids. V shed 0 bases and J shed 0 bases, with 7 bases lying between them. Germline assignment: CDR1 SGHDT and CDR2 YYEEEE.